A single sample gave rise to the 16 T cell receptor beta chains below, sequenced in a study of CXCR3-negative and CXCR3-positive naive CD8 T cells. The TRB cDNA libraries were prepared by 5' RACE with UMI labels. TCRdb processed the 5' RACE reads again and assigns one entry to each CDR3 protein, with no DNA. The sample table sets out around 81,000 distinct CDR3 sequences. Sequencing input: naive CXCR3- CD8+ T cells from blood. Regarding subset: CD45RO-CCR7+CD27+CD95- naive CD8+ T cells lacking CXCR3 (TNR3-). These receptors all come from a human donor in good health. Some clones in this sample may be carry-over from other donors' samples.

V and J are TRBV7-9 and TRBJ2-7; the D call from TCRdb, TRBD2, cannot be confirmed without DNA. From germline, CDR1 is SEHNR and CDR2 FQNEAQ (reference sequence). This CDR3 has 14 amino acids. CDR3 sequence: CASSLSPSGYEQYF.

The chain uses TRBV20-1 and TRBJ1-5. CDR1 and CDR2 from the germline V gene are DFQATT and SNEGSKA (reference sequence). CDR3 length equals 17 residues. The CDR3 is CSARSLDSADSNQPQHF.

The chain couples TRBV7-6 to TRBJ2-7; there is no DNA to check the TCRdb D call of TRBD2. CDR1 and CDR2 from the germline V gene are SGHVS and FNYEAQ. The CDR3 has 15 amino acids. CDR3: CASSLDPPSSYEQYF.

The V and J genes are TRBV5-1 and TRBJ1-2; with no DNA, the TCRdb D assignment of TRBD1 cannot be verified. The germline gives CDR1 SGHRS, CDR2 YFSETQ. This CDR3 is built from 19 residues. Here the CDR3 reads CASSLDLGTGGVLGYGYTF.

The gene calls are TRBV28 and TRBJ2-5; TCRdb's assignment of TRBD2 cannot be checked, as there is no DNA. Germline V CDR1 and CDR2: MDHEN, SYDVKM. This CDR3 has 17 residues. The CDR3 here is CASSLLLRGAHQETQYF.

The chain has TRBV30 and TRBJ1-4; TCRdb outputs TRBD1, but without DNA this stays unchecked. This CDR3 has 14 residues. The germline gives CDR1 GTSNPN, CDR2 SVGIG (reference sequence). This CDR3 is CAWHPPGEDEKLFF.

The J gene is TRBJ2-1, the V gene TRBV28; TCRdb calls TRBD2, which cannot be checked without DNA. This CDR3 region has 16 residues. Germline V CDR1 and CDR2: MDHEN, SYDVKM. CDR3 protein: CASSSSSGSSIDEQFF.

The genes are TRBV11-2 and TRBJ1-1; TCRdb picks TRBD1, but there is no DNA to check that call. The germline V gene encodes CDR1 SGHAT and CDR2 FQNNGV. The CDR3 has 15 residues. CDR3 protein: CASSLRDSLNTEAFF.

This chain uses TRBV4-2 with TRBJ2-7; checking the TCRdb D call of TRBD1 is not possible without DNA. Germline values: CDR1 LGHNA, CDR2 YNFKEQ. There are 15 residues in the CDR3. CDR3 region: CASSQERTGIHEQYF.

V and J are TRBV27 and TRBJ1-2; lacking DNA, the TRBD1 call made by TCRdb goes unchecked. Germline-derived CDR1 and CDR2 are MNHEY and SMNVEV (reference sequence). CDR3 size: 17 residues. The CDR3 reads CASSLSSNRGLSYGYTF.

The chain recombines TRBV9 with TRBJ2-7; without DNA, the TCRdb call of TRBD1 cannot be checked. CDR1 and CDR2 (germline): SGDLS, YYNGEE. This CDR3 is 14 amino acids long. The CDR3 loop reads CASSVGGDTYEQYF. Full variable domain (remainder filled in from reference TRBV9 and TRBJ2-7): DSGVTQTPKHLITATGQRVTLRCSPRSGDLSVYWYQQSLDQGLQFLIQYYNGEERAKGNILERFSAQQFPDLHSELNLSSLELGDSALYFCASSVGGDTYEQYFGPGTRLTVT.

The V and J genes are TRBV4-2 and TRBJ2-1; TCRdb selects TRBD2, and the lack of DNA leaves this call unchecked. Germline V gene sequence: CDR1 LGHNA, CDR2 YNFKEQ. The CDR3 has 17 amino acids. The CDR3 loop reads CASSQDTSGVSYNEQFF.

The J gene is TRBJ2-5, the V gene TRBV7-9; TCRdb selects TRBD1, and the lack of DNA leaves this call unchecked. Germline loops: CDR1 SEHNR, CDR2 FQNEAQ (reference sequence). The CDR3 extends over 14 amino acids. This CDR3 reads CASSLAGTDETQYF.

V gene TRBV11-3 combines with J gene TRBJ2-2; without DNA, the TCRdb call of TRBD2 cannot be checked. The germline V gene encodes CDR1 SGHNT and CDR2 YENEEA. The CDR3 consists of 18 residues. CDR3 protein: CASSTRTSGGGTTGELFF.

The CDR3 protein is CSAPGLAGGPETQYF. This chain links TRBV20-1 with TRBJ2-5; TCRdb designates TRBD2, a call that cannot be tested without DNA. The CDR3 length is 15 residues. Germline V lookup: CDR1 DFQATT, CDR2 SNEGSKA (reference sequence).

CDR3 sequence reads: CASSFRHGATTYNEQFF. The rearrangement links TRBV28 to TRBJ2-1; TCRdb selects TRBD1, and the lack of DNA leaves this call unchecked. The CDR3 is 17 residues long. In germline, CDR1 is MDHEN, CDR2 SYDVKM.